What follows are 9 T cell receptor beta chains derived from one specimen sequenced in a study of spatial heterogeneity in lung cancer. TCRdb re-derived calls from the 5' RACE reads in MiXCR, one entry per CDR3 protein. The table includes 25,000 or so distinct CDR3 sequences, 9.5% to 15% detected once. Time point defined: sample taken at primary tumor resection. The study sequenced unsorted whole RNA from tumor, nontumor lung or frozen PBMC. The input for sequencing was PBMCs, taken at surgery. These receptors were collected from a female donor with early-stage non-small cell lung cancer.

This clonotype was detected ten times or more. The chain has TRBV3-1 and TRBJ2-3; 7 bases align to TRBD1. This CDR3 has 14 residues. The J segment lost 4 bases and the V segment lost 4 bases, leaving 5 bases of the junction unmatched. Germline lookup yields CDR1 LGHDT and CDR2 YNNKEL (reference sequence). The CDR3 DNA reads as TGTGCCAGCAGCCTACGGACAGGCCCAGATACGCAGTATTTT. It translates to CASSLRTGPDTQYF.

This clonotype has just a few counts. The chain recombines TRBV5-5 with TRBJ1-2; unclear D gene. V shed 2 bases and J shed 7 bases, with 6 bases lying between them. Germline lookup yields CDR1 SGHKS and CDR2 YYEKEE (reference sequence). This CDR3 is built from 11 residues. The CDR3 region is CASSLVTGYTF. The CDR3 DNA sequence: TGTGCCAGCAGCTTAGTCACTGGCTACACCTTC.

At least ten counts were recorded for this clonotype. The J gene is TRBJ2-2, the V gene TRBV28, with D possibly being TRBD1 (6 bases). The CDR3 sequence is 17 residues long. Trimming left V 7 bases short and J 4 bases short, with 22 bases between. Germline CDR1 reads MDHEN; CDR2 reads SYDVKM. The CDR3 nucleotides are TGTGCCAGCACCCCCAGAGTGAGAGGGGGTGGCACCGGGGAGCTGTTTTTT. It encodes CASTPRVRGGGTGELFF.

This clonotype was counted many times. In nucleotides, the CDR3 is TGTGCCACCAGCCCGGGACAGGGCCAAGAGACCCAGTACTTC. Translated: CATSPGQGQETQYF. V and J are TRBV15 and TRBJ2-5; 9 bases fit TRBD1. V lost 5 bases, J lost 1 base, and 2 bases stayed unmatched. The CDR3 spans 14 residues. In germline, CDR1 is LNHNV, CDR2 YYDKDF (reference sequence).

This clonotype was recorded at least ten times. The chain couples TRBV7-2 to TRBJ2-1; D not certain. This CDR3 contains 12 residues. Trimming stripped 1 base from V and 8 bases from J, with 6 bases between. Germline-derived CDR1 and CDR2 are SGHTA and FQGNSA. CDR3 protein: CASSLEHHEQFF. CDR3 in DNA: TGTGCCAGCAGCTTAGAACACCATGAGCAGTTCTTC.

This clonotype occurred many times. The J gene is TRBJ1-1, the V gene TRBV20-1, with 7 bases lining up with TRBD1. From germline, CDR1 is DFQATT and CDR2 SNEGSKA (reference sequence). The trim removed 3 bases at V and 0 bases at J, leaving 10 bases unmatched. This CDR3 contains 16 residues. CDR3 region: CSARIRTGNMNTEAFF. Written as DNA, the CDR3 is TGCAGTGCTAGGATTAGGACAGGAAACATGAACACTGAAGCTTTCTTT.

To note about this clonotype: A much larger clonotype is one base distant, so this may be a read error. V is TRBV9 and J is TRBJ2-7; a weak D match, TRBD2 (6 bases). The CDR3 spans 15 residues. Germline CDR1 SGDLS, CDR2 YYNGEE. DNA of the CDR3: TGTGACAGCAGCGTAGCTGCGGGGTTGTCCTACGAGCAGTACTTC. Translation gives CDSSVAAGLSYEQYF.

Many counts were recorded for this clonotype. J is TRBJ2-3 and V is TRBV20-1, with 8 bases lining up with TRBD1. Germline trimming cut 5 bases from V and 3 bases from J; bases unmatched to any gene: 1. This CDR3 is built from 12 residues. Germline V gene data show CDR1 as DFQATT and CDR2 as SNEGSKA (reference sequence). CDR3 loop: CSAGQGTDTQYF. Here the CDR3 DNA reads TGCAGTGCTGGACAGGGAACAGATACGCAGTATTTT.

This clonotype showed up many times. The V gene is TRBV20-1, the J gene TRBJ2-1; D remains unclear. The CDR3 covers 14 residues. Trimming cost V 3 bases and J 7 bases, with 16 bases left between them. Germline V lookup: CDR1 DFQATT, CDR2 SNEGSKA (reference sequence). The CDR3, as DNA: TGCAGTGCTAGTTCCATTCGGAACTCGAATGAGCAGTTCTTC. Encoded protein: CSASSIRNSNEQFF.